The 27 T cell receptor beta chains below all came from one sample that was sequenced in a study of Ad26.COV2.S vaccination and SARS-CoV-2 variants. Treatment of the sample: around 19 received Ad26.COV2.S at low or high dose, single or two shots; about 5 received placebo; per-sample allocation not given. All samples were drawn on day 63, counting from the first vaccine or placebo injection. Libraries were prepared by immunoSEQ multiplex PCR; TCRdb keeps only in-frame clonotypes and omits some of them. Of around 400,000 clones listed, about four fifths are singletons. The source was peripheral blood, collected in a trial of Ad26.COV2.S vaccine versus placebo. These receptor sequences come from a person aged 18-60 years who received the Ad26.COV2.S COVID-19 vaccine or a placebo.

The gene calls are TRBV7-2 and TRBJ2-3; 7 bases fit TRBD2. The CDR3 contains 15 residues. With 9 bases clipped from V and 2 bases from J, the junction kept 11 bases outside the gene matches. Germline loops: CDR1 SGHTA, CDR2 FQGNSA. This CDR3 reads CASKRLARATDTQYF. The CDR3 DNA sequence: TGTGCCAGTAAAAGACTAGCTCGGGCCACAGATACGCAGTATTTT.

The rearrangement uses TRBV10-2 and TRBJ2-7; 8 bases agree with TRBD2. The trim removed 3 bases at V and 3 bases at J, leaving 7 bases unmatched. The V gene's germline CDR1 is WSHSY and CDR2 SAAADI. This CDR3 contains 15 residues. CDR3 in amino acids: CASSDSGSNGYEQYF. The CDR3 nucleotides read TGCGCCAGCAGTGACAGCGGGAGTAACGGCTACGAGCAGTACTTC.

The chain joins TRBV4-3 to TRBJ2-1, with 7 bases fitting TRBD2. CDR1 LGHNA and CDR2 YSLEER come from the germline V gene. The CDR3 contains 15 residues. V shed 0 bases and J 3 bases; nucleotides not matched to a gene: 2. CDR3 nucleotides: TGCGCCAGCAGCCAAGATGGGGGGGTCTACAATGAGCAGTTCTTC. Protein: CASSQDGGVYNEQFF.

J is TRBJ1-1 and V is TRBV10-3; the D gene is possibly TRBD1 (5 bases). The CDR3 sequence is 14 residues long. CDR1 ENHRY and CDR2 SYGVKD come from the germline V gene. Trimming removed 1 base from V and 1 base from J, with 7 bases in between. The CDR3 region has the DNA TGTGCCATCAGTGAGTGGGGGAGGAACACTGAAGCTTTCTTT. Translating it yields CAISEWGRNTEAFF.

The V call is TRBV6-2 or TRBV6-3, the J call TRBJ2-3, with D perhaps assigned TRBD1 or TRBD2 (5 bases each). The germline gives CDR1 MNHEY, CDR2 SVGEGT. This CDR3 has 17 amino acids. V was shortened by 0 bases and J by 4 bases, with 17 bases between the two germline ends. CDR3 in amino acids: CASSYSGTTLWADTQYF. The CDR3, as DNA: TGTGCCAGCAGTTACTCCGGGACCACCCTTTGGGCAGATACGCAGTATTTT.

This clone was observed a few times. The chain is built from TRBV6-5 and TRBJ1-5; no reliable D call. Germline CDR1 reads MNHEY; CDR2 reads SVGAGI. This CDR3 is 12 amino acids long. Trimming cost V 8 bases and J 5 bases, with 10 bases left between them. This chain's CDR3 is CASRGSHQPQHF. The CDR3 DNA follows: TGTGCCAGCCGGGGATCCCATCAGCCCCAGCATTTT.

The chain is built from TRBV15 and TRBJ1-2; TRBD1 agrees at 9 bases. The CDR3 runs 15 residues. In germline, CDR1 is LNHNV, CDR2 YYDKDF (reference sequence). The trim removed 8 bases at V and 8 bases at J, leaving 15 bases unmatched. CDR3: CATVPTGGLRGGYTF. The CDR3 DNA reads as TGTGCCACCGTACCTACAGGGGGCCTCCGGGGCGGCTACACCTTC.

V gene TRBV4-3 combines with J gene TRBJ2-5; D perhaps matches TRBD2 (6 bases). From germline, CDR1 is LGHNA and CDR2 YSLEER. Trimming stripped 0 bases from V and 2 bases from J, with 13 bases between. The CDR3 covers 16 residues. CDR3 nucleotides: TGCGCCAGCAGCCAAGACTACTTTGGGGGGCAAGAGACCCAGTACTTC. Amino acid sequence: CASSQDYFGGQETQYF.

The chain has TRBV27 and TRBJ1-1, with TRBD1 as a possible D gene (6 bases). V was shortened by 4 bases and J by 12 bases, with 18 bases between the two germline ends. The germline V gene has CDR1 MNHEY and CDR2 SMNVEV (reference sequence). The CDR3 covers 13 residues. The DNA of the CDR3 is TGTGCCAGCAGTTCAAGGACAGCCCGGCAAACTTTCTTT. It yields the protein CASSSRTARQTFF.

The V call is TRBV4-1, the J call TRBJ1-2; TRBD1 is a possible D gene (5 bases). The V and J ends lost 1 base and 4 bases respectively, with 7 bases between them. The germline gives CDR1 MGHRA, CDR2 YSYEKL. The CDR3 spans 13 residues. This chain's CDR3 is CASSQGGPYGYTF. DNA for the CDR3: TGCGCCAGCAGCCAAGGGGGCCCCTATGGCTACACCTTC.

The chain has TRBV7-6 and TRBJ1-1, with 7 positions matching TRBD1. The germline CDR1 and CDR2 sequences are SGHVS and FNYEAQ. Trimming took 4 bases from V and 1 from J; bases not matched to a gene: 9. The CDR3 loop spans 16 amino acids. CDR3 protein: CASSSLIWTGNTEAFF. In DNA form, the CDR3 reads TGTGCCAGCAGCTCCTTAATCTGGACAGGGAACACTGAAGCTTTCTTT. Based on the CDR3 plus reference TRBV7-6 and TRBJ1-1, the full variable domain is GAGVSQSPRYKVTKRGQDVALRCDPISGHVSLYWYRQALGQGPEFLTYFNYEAQQDKSGLPNDRFSAERPEGSISTLTIQRTEQRDSAMYRCASSSLIWTGNTEAFFGQGTRLTVV.

The genes are TRBV7-9 and TRBJ1-3; no clear D gene. Germline assignment: CDR1 SEHNR and CDR2 FQNEAQ (reference sequence). The CDR3 length is 15 residues. V was trimmed by 0 bases and J by 4 bases, leaving 10 bases between them. The CDR3 coding sequence is TGTGCCAGCAGCTTAGCGCGGCAGCGCGGAAACACCATATATTTT. Its protein is CASSLARQRGNTIYF.

A single count supports this clone. The CDR3 region is CASSDGGYTF. CDR3 sequence (DNA): TGTGCCAGCAGTGACGGTGGCTACACCTTC. The chain recombines TRBV12-3 or TRBV12-4 with TRBJ1-2; D gene uncertain. The CDR3 is 10 amino acids. Between the trimmed V and J ends, which lost 5 bases and 7 bases, there was a span of 5 bases.

This chain joins TRBV18 and TRBJ2-2, with D hard to call. Trimming shortened V by 3 bases and J by 2 bases, and 10 bases separated the two germline ends. This CDR3 has 15 residues. Germline values: CDR1 KGHSH, CDR2 LQKENI. CDR3 nucleotides: TGTGCCAGCTCACCGATTAATAGTAACACCGGGGAGCTGTTTTTT. This encodes CASSPINSNTGELFF.

The rearrangement links TRBV2 to TRBJ2-3; D call uncertain. V dropped 4 bases and J dropped 4 bases, with 9 bases sitting between them. Germline V gene lookup returns CDR1 SNHLY and CDR2 FYNNEI. There are 13 residues in the CDR3. DNA of the CDR3: TGTGCCAGCAGTGTAGGGTGGGCAGATACGCAGTATTTT. Its translation is CASSVGWADTQYF.

The V and J genes are TRBV13 and TRBJ1-2, with a weak D call TRBD1 (5 bases). The CDR3 length is 15 residues. Trimming removed 7 bases at V and 2 bases at J, with 17 bases between. Germline-derived CDR1 and CDR2 are PRHDT and FYEKMQ (reference sequence). In DNA form, the CDR3 reads TGTGCCAGCACCTCGCGCCGGGCAGGGAACTATGGCTACACCTTC. Translating gives CASTSRRAGNYGYTF.

In this sample, this clone turned up a few times. The rearrangement links TRBV7-2 to TRBJ1-3; no definite D call. With 3 bases removed from V and 4 bases from J, the gap between germline ends came to 10 bases. CDR3 length: 14 residues. The germline CDR1 and CDR2 sequences are SGHTA and FQGNSA. The CDR3 sequence is CASSLSLRGNTIYF. For the CDR3, the DNA is TGTGCCAGCAGCTTGTCCCTTCGAGGAAACACCATATATTTT.

This chain joins TRBV5-1 and TRBJ2-2; TRBD1 matches 9 bases. J lost 6 bases, V lost 1 base, and 7 bases had no gene match. The CDR3 sequence is 16 residues long. CDR1 and CDR2 from the germline V gene are SGHRS and YFSETQ. The CDR3 DNA reads as TGCGCCAGCAGCTTGCTGGGGACAGGGTTATCCGGGGAGCTGTTTTTT. Encoded protein: CASSLLGTGLSGELFF.

The rearrangement joins TRBV10-3 to TRBJ1-5; D is uncertain. CDR1 is ENHRY and CDR2 is SYGVKD in the germline V gene. The V and J ends lost 2 bases and 8 bases respectively, with 13 bases between them. The CDR3 spans 14 residues. The CDR3 loop is CAISEGEVRKPQHF. The CDR3 DNA reads TGTGCCATCAGTGAGGGAGAGGTTCGGAAGCCCCAGCATTTT.

The chain combines TRBV27 with TRBJ1-2, with D perhaps matching TRBD1 (5 bases). The CDR3 runs to 13 residues. CDR1 and CDR2 from the germline V gene are MNHEY and SMNVEV (reference sequence). The V end lost 5 bases, the J end lost 4 bases, and 11 bases lay between the germline ends. The CDR3 DNA sequence: TGTGCCAGCAGTGGACAACGGGGCTATGGCTACACCTTC. Translating it yields CASSGQRGYGYTF.

This clone was recorded at least ten times. V gene TRBV2 combines with J gene TRBJ2-1; 9 nucleotides match TRBD1. This CDR3 spans 16 amino acids. The germline V gene encodes CDR1 SNHLY and CDR2 FYNNEI. Trimming took 1 base from V and 8 from J; bases not matched to a gene: 9. The CDR3 sequence: CASSEGTGEMSDEQFF. The CDR3 DNA is TGTGCCAGCAGTGAAGGGACAGGGGAAATGTCGGATGAGCAGTTCTTC.

The chain recombines TRBV4-1 with TRBJ1-2; tentatively, D is TRBD1 (5 bases). In germline, CDR1 is MGHRA, CDR2 YSYEKL. V was clipped by 0 bases and J by 4 bases, with 12 bases between them. This CDR3 comprises 15 residues. CDR3 in DNA: TGCGCCAGCAGCCAAGAAGGGGTCGGGACCTATGGCTACACCTTC. It specifies CASSQEGVGTYGYTF.

In its sample, this clone was seen once. This chain links TRBV5-1 with TRBJ2-5; 9 bases agree with TRBD1. The ends lost 4 bases at V and 5 bases at J; junction bases unmatched: 6. This CDR3 is 14 amino acids long. Per the germline V gene, CDR1 is SGHRS and CDR2 is YFSETQ. The CDR3 coding sequence is TGCGCCAGCAGCACAGGGGGCGCTGGGGAGACCCAGTACTTC. Encoded protein: CASSTGGAGETQYF.

The chain has TRBV6-5 and TRBJ1-6; 9 bases align to TRBD1. This CDR3 is 13 amino acids long. Trimming cost V 11 bases and J 9 bases; bases outside gene matches: 8. Per germline, CDR1 MNHEY and CDR2 SVGAGI. CDR3 DNA sequence: TGTGCCTGTGGGGACAGGGTCGGTTCACCCCTCCACTTT. Protein product: CACGDRVGSPLHF.

The genes are TRBV5-1 and TRBJ2-5; TRBD2 matches at 9 bases. The V segment lost 5 bases and the J segment 3 bases; nucleotides outside the gene matches: 5. Germline V gene data show CDR1 as SGHRS and CDR2 as YFSETQ. CDR3 length: 14 amino acids. The CDR3 protein is CASRKLAGEETQYF. Written as DNA, the CDR3 is TGCGCCAGCAGGAAACTAGCGGGTGAAGAGACCCAGTACTTC.

The chain recombines TRBV7-6 with TRBJ2-7, with D perhaps TRBD2 (5 bases). V was cut by 1 base and J by 5 bases, with 12 bases left in between. Germline V lookup: CDR1 SGHVS, CDR2 FNYEAQ. This CDR3 comprises 14 residues. Written as DNA, the CDR3 is TGTGCCAGCAGCTTAGTCCCGCGGGCTGACGAGCAGTACTTC. Translated: CASSLVPRADEQYF.

This sequence joins TRBV19 and TRBJ1-3, with unresolved D. The CDR3 contains 13 residues. From germline, CDR1 is LNHDA and CDR2 SQIVND (reference sequence). The germline V and J ends were trimmed by 5 bases and 2 bases, with 7 bases remaining between them. CDR3 protein: CASSYIAGNTIYF. CDR3 in DNA: TGTGCCAGTAGTTATATAGCTGGAAACACCATATATTTT.